This T cell receptor (beta chain) was observed in a study of blood T cell repertoires in COVID-19. Study information: Nucleic acid was either cDNA or gDNA, and it came from T cells, B-cell-depleted T cells, or PBMCs.

In the original processing: By means of reference gene primer amplification, nucleated cell counts were estimated. Sequencing used immunoSEQ multiplex PCR; TCRdb keeps in-frame clones, though not all of them. V, J and clone size derive from that table, while D and trimming were established from the DNA sequence. The sample shows nearly 90,000 clones, roughly 70% of them seen only once. V was clipped by 0 bases and J by 2 bases, with 9 bases between them. Looked up from germline, CDR1 is SGDLS and CDR2 is YYNGEE. The CDR3 extends over 15 amino acids. The TCR was taken from a woman older than 75 with acute or convalescent COVID-19. The rearrangement joins TRBV9 to TRBJ1-3; tentative D call: TRBD1 (6 bases). The sequenced sample consisted of peripheral blood. CDR3 coding DNA: TGTGCCAGCAGCGTAGAGGCAGGGGCTGGAAACACCATATATTTT. This encodes CASSVEAGAGNTIYF.